This T cell receptor (beta chain) was recorded in a study of cytomegalovirus exposure and HLA in healthy donors. The study, taken as a whole, reports: The presence/absence work took it that sequencing depth was about the same across donors.

In germline, CDR1 is MDHEN, CDR2 SYDVKM. This CDR3 spans 13 amino acids. The V end was cut by 4 bases, the J end by 0 bases, with 7 bases between. This clone turned up a few times. Its antigen is currently unknown. The PCR used 60 Vbeta and 13 Jbeta primers. Sequencing used immunoSEQ multiplex PCR; TCRdb keeps in-frame clones, though not all of them. Found here are about 140,000 clones, roughly three quarters of them singletons; the top ten hold roughly 1.7%. This sequence was found in a woman aged 25 to 39 in good health and CMV-seronegative. The specimen sequenced was PBMCs. This sequence joins TRBV28 and TRBJ2-7; no firm D call. CDR3 protein: CASSSPLSYEQYF. In nucleotides, the CDR3 is TGTGCCAGCAGTTCCCCCCTCTCCTACGAGCAGTACTTC.